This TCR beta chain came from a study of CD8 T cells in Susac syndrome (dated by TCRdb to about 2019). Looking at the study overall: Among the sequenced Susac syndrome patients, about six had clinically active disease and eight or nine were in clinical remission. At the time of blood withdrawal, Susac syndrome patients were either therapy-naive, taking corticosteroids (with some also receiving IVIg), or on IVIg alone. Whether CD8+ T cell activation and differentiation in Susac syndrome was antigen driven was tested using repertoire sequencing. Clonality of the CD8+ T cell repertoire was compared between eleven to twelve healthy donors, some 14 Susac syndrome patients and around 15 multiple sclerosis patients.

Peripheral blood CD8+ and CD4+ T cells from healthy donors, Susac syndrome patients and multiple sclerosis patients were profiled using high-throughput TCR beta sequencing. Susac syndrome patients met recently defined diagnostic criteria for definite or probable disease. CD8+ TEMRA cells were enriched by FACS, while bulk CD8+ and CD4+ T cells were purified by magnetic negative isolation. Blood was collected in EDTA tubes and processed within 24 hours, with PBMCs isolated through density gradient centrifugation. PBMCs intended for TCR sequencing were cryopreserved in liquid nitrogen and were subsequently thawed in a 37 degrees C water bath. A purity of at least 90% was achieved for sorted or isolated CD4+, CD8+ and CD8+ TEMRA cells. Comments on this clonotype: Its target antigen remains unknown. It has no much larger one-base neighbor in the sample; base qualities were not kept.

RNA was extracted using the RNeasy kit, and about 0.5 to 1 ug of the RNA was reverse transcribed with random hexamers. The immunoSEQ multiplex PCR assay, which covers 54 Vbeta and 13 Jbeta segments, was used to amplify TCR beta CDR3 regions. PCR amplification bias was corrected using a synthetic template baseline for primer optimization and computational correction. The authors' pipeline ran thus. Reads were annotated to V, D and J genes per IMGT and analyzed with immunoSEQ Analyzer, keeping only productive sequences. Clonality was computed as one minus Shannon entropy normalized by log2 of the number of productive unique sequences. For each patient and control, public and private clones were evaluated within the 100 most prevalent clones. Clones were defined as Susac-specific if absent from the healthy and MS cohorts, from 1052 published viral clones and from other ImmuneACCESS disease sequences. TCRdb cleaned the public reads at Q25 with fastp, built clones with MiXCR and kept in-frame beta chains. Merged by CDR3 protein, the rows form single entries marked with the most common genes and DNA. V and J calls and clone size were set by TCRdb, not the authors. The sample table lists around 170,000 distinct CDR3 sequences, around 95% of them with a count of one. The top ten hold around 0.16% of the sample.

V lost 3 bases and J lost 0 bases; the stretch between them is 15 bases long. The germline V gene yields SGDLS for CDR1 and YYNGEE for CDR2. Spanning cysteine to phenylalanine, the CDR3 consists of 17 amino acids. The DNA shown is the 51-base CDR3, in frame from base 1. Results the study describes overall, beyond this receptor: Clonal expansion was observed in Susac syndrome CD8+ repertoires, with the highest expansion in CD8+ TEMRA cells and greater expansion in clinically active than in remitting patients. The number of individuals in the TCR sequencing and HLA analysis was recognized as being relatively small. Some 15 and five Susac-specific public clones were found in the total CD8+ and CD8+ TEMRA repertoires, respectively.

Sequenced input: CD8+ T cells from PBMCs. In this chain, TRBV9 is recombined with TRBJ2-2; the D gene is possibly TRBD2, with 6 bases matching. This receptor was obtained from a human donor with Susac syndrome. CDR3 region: CASSASLAPPNTGELFF. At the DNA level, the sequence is TGTGCCAGCAGCGCTTCTCTAGCGCCGCCGAACACCGGGGAGCTGTTTTTT. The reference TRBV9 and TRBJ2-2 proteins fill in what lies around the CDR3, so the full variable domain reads DSGVTQTPKHLITATGQRVTLRCSPRSGDLSVYWYQQSLDQGLQFLIQYYNGEERAKGNILERFSAQQFPDLHSELNLSSLELGDSALYFCASSASLAPPNTGELFFGEGSRLTVL.